Following are 30 T cell receptor beta chains from one sample sequenced in a study of blood T cells in healthy people across ages. The use of a sample-barcoded 5' primer and a J-beta primer mix characterized a second PCR of 7 to 11 cycles. From the 5' RACE reads, TCRdb called clonotypes with MiXCR, one entry per CDR3 protein. The sample shows 550,000 to 800,000 distinct CDR3 sequences, about a third of them seen only once. Sequenced material: blood. The receptor set was obtained from a woman aged 80 or over in good health.

Concerning this clonotype: Just one base apart from a much larger clone, this may be a read error. The chain joins TRBV12-3 or TRBV12-4 to TRBJ2-3, with D maybe TRBD2 (5 bases). This CDR3 spans 16 amino acids. DNA of the CDR3: TGTGCCAGCAGTTTAGTCGGGGAATCTAGCACAGATGCGCAGTATTTT. Residues: CASSLVGESSTDAQYF.

The gene calls are TRBV20-1 and TRBJ1-5; D unresolved. The CDR3 is 14 amino acids. Trimming shortened V by 1 base and J by 0 bases, and 7 bases separated the two germline ends. CDR1 DFQATT and CDR2 SNEGSKA come from the germline V gene (reference sequence). The CDR3 loop is CSARVDYSNQPQHF. The CDR3 DNA follows: TGCAGTGCTAGAGTTGACTATAGCAATCAGCCCCAGCATTTT.

This clonotype has just a few counts. This sequence joins TRBV4-2 and TRBJ2-1; D may correspond to TRBD1 or TRBD2 (6 bases each). V lost 0 bases and J lost 6, with 15 bases in between. In germline, CDR1 is LGHNA, CDR2 YNFKEQ. The CDR3 contains 16 residues. CDR3 in amino acids: CASSQDGGGRFNEQFF. The CDR3 region has the DNA TGTGCCAGCAGCCAAGATGGTGGGGGGCGATTCAATGAGCAGTTCTTC.

This clonotype appeared many times. The chain has TRBV5-6 and TRBJ2-5; D gene ambiguous. Trimming pared 1 base from V and 5 bases from J, leaving 6 bases between. From germline, CDR1 is SGHDT and CDR2 YYEEEE. This CDR3 is built from 12 residues. The DNA for the CDR3 is TGTGCCAGCAGCTTGTGGCGGGAGACCCAGTACTTC. This sequence encodes CASSLWRETQYF.

This clonotype was detected ten times or more. V usage is TRBV20-1 and J usage is TRBJ1-1, with a tentative D call TRBD1 (6 bases). CDR1 is DFQATT, CDR2 SNEGSKA, per germline (reference sequence). Trimming stripped 5 bases from V and 3 bases from J, with 13 bases between. The CDR3 runs 13 residues. The CDR3 region is CSAGAYRDTEAFF. The CDR3 DNA follows: TGCAGTGCTGGCGCCTACAGGGACACTGAAGCTTTCTTT.

V is TRBV29-1 and J is TRBJ2-7; a possible D gene is TRBD1 (6 bases). The V and J ends lost 1 base and 2 bases respectively, with 12 bases between them. The CDR3 spans 14 residues. Germline assignment: CDR1 SQVTM and CDR2 ANQGSEA. The CDR3 region has the DNA TGCAGCGTTGAAGCCGGGACACCGACCTACGAGCAGTACTTC. As protein: CSVEAGTPTYEQYF.

This clonotype was seen repeatedly, ten times or more. The V gene is TRBV19, the J gene TRBJ2-4; D is unclear. Germline V gives CDR1 LNHDA, CDR2 SQIVND (reference sequence). The CDR3 contains 15 residues. Trimming shortened V by 3 bases and J by 3 bases, and 12 bases separated the two germline ends. The CDR3 bases are TGTGCCAGTAGTATTAGAGATGTGGTCAAAAACATTCAGTACTTC. This translates into CASSIRDVVKNIQYF.

The chain's CDR3 is CASSQESASGNLNTGELFF. For the CDR3, the DNA is TGTGCCAGCAGCCAAGAGTCAGCTAGCGGGAATCTGAACACCGGGGAGCTGTTTTTT. The chain has TRBV4-2 and TRBJ2-2, with 9 bases identical to TRBD2. From germline, CDR1 is LGHNA and CDR2 YNFKEQ. After removal of 0 bases from V and 1 base from J, the junction contained 9 bases not matched to a gene. The CDR3 covers 19 residues.

A note on this clonotype: A much larger clone lies a single base off, so this may be a read error. V gene TRBV3-1 combines with J gene TRBJ1-1, with a weak D call TRBD1 (5 bases). Germline V gene lookup returns CDR1 LGHDT and CDR2 YNNKEL (reference sequence). The CDR3 runs to 13 residues. CDR3 DNA sequence: TGTGTCAGCAGCCAAGATGACAGAACGGGAGCTTTCTTT. Residues: CVSSQDDRTGAFF.

This clonotype was found many times. The genes are TRBV4-1 and TRBJ2-5; no clear D. The CDR3 is 14 residues long. The germline V gene encodes CDR1 MGHRA and CDR2 YSYEKL. Trimming cost V 1 base and J 4 bases, with 10 bases left between them. Here the CDR3 DNA reads TGCGCCAGCAGCCAAGGGCTGATGCGAGAGACCCAGTACTTC. It is translated as CASSQGLMRETQYF.

In its sample, this clonotype was seen many times. Germline is not matched at one junction end, which may reflect a read error. This chain connects TRBV7-9 to TRBJ2-1; D remains ambiguous. CDR3 length: 13 residues. Per the germline V gene, CDR1 is SEHNR and CDR2 is FQNEAQ (reference sequence). DNA for the CDR3: TGTGCCAACAGCTTACCGATTATGAGTGAGCAGTTCTTC. This encodes CANSLPIMSEQFF. The full variable domain, with the rest looked up from reference TRBV7-9 and TRBJ2-1, is DTGVSQNPRHKITKRGQNVTFRCDPISEHNRLYWYRQTLGQGPEFLTYFQNEAQLEKSRLLSDRFSAERPKGSFSTLEIQRTEQGDSAMYLCANSLPIMSEQFFGPGTRLTVL.

The chain uses TRBV10-3 and TRBJ2-7; 13 nucleotides match TRBD2. After removal of 4 bases from V and 5 bases from J, the junction contained 5 bases not matched to a gene. The CDR3 sequence is 15 residues long. Germline V gene sequence: CDR1 ENHRY, CDR2 SYGVKD. The CDR3 loop reads CAISGGLAGEDEQYF. Written as DNA, the CDR3 is TGTGCCATCAGTGGAGGACTAGCGGGAGAAGACGAGCAGTACTTC.

This clonotype was seen ten or more times. J is TRBJ1-2 and V is TRBV4-1; D is unresolved. The CDR3 runs 16 residues. Trimming took off 1 base at V and 0 bases at J, with 12 bases between the two ends. Germline V CDR1 and CDR2: MGHRA, YSYEKL. The DNA of the CDR3 is TGCGCCAGCAGCCAAGGACTAAGCCTCCCTAACTATGGCTACACCTTC. It encodes CASSQGLSLPNYGYTF.

There are many counts of this clonotype. The V call is TRBV7-8, the J call TRBJ2-1, with D hard to call. The CDR3 consists of 11 residues. Germline CDR1 is SGHVS and CDR2 is FQNEAQ. Trimming left V 7 bases short and J 5 bases short, with 6 bases between. CDR3 nucleotide sequence: TGTGCCAGCAAGGCCGACAATGAGCAGTTCTTC. Translation gives CASKADNEQFF.

This clonotype was found many times. The CDR3 here is CSVVVDGNQPQHF. DNA of the CDR3: TGCAGCGTTGTGGTGGACGGCAATCAGCCCCAGCATTTT. The V and J genes are TRBV29-1 and TRBJ1-5, with D unclear. Germline lookup yields CDR1 SQVTM and CDR2 ANQGSEA. Trimming cost V 4 bases and J 2 bases, with 9 bases left between them. This CDR3 contains 13 residues.

The gene calls are TRBV6-1 and TRBJ1-5, with D perhaps matching TRBD1 (6 bases). The CDR3 runs to 13 residues. Trimming stripped 6 bases from V and 6 bases from J, with 12 bases between. Germline CDR1 reads MNHNS; CDR2 reads SASEGT. The CDR3, as DNA: TGTGCCAGCAGCCCACAGGGCTTTCAGCCCCAGCATTTT. It translates to CASSPQGFQPQHF.

The J gene is TRBJ1-2, the V gene TRBV3-1, with a possible D match to TRBD1 (6 bases). V lost 4 bases and J lost 9, with 12 bases in between. Germline values: CDR1 LGHDT, CDR2 YNNKEL (reference sequence). This CDR3 comprises 12 residues. Written as DNA, the CDR3 is TGTGCCAGCAGCCCGAACCGGGGGCGCTACACCTTC. As protein: CASSPNRGRYTF.

This clonotype was observed many times. The chain combines TRBV6-1 with TRBJ2-6; possibly TRBD1 for D (5 bases). V gave up 3 bases and J gave up 0 bases, with 12 bases separating them. The CDR3 has 17 amino acids. Germline-derived CDR1 and CDR2 are MNHNS and SASEGT. DNA of the CDR3: TGTGCCAGCAGTGATGGGGCCCGCTTCTCTGGGGCCAACGTCCTGACTTTC. Translation gives CASSDGARFSGANVLTF.

The J gene is TRBJ2-5, the V gene TRBV28; 7 bases align to TRBD1. V lost 3 bases and J lost 4; bases outside the gene matches: 5. Germline V gives CDR1 MDHEN, CDR2 SYDVKM. CDR3 length: 14 amino acids. CDR3 amino acids: CASSFTGDRETQYF. In DNA, the CDR3 is TGTGCCAGCAGTTTTACAGGGGACAGAGAGACCCAGTACTTC. The complete variable domain, with remaining parts taken from reference TRBV28 and TRBJ2-5, reads DVKVTQSSRYLVKRTGEKVFLECVQDMDHENMFWYRQDPGLGLRLIYFSYDVKMKEKGDIPEGYSVSREKKERFSLILESASTNQTSMYLCASSFTGDRETQYFGPGTRLLVL.

This sequence joins TRBV6-2 or TRBV6-3 and TRBJ2-1; possible D gene TRBD2, 6 bases. V lost 6 bases, J lost 5 bases, and 20 bases lay in between. CDR3 length: 16 residues. The V gene's germline CDR1 is MNHEY and CDR2 SVGEGT. This chain's CDR3 is CASRSLDYQINNEQFF. CDR3 in DNA: TGTGCCAGCAGAAGCCTGGACTACCAGATCAACAATGAGCAGTTCTTC.

Turning to this clonotype: A read error is possible here, since a much larger clone lies one base away. The chain links TRBV18 to TRBJ2-1; D is undetermined. Germline assignment: CDR1 KGHSH and CDR2 LQKENI. V dropped 2 bases and J dropped 0 bases, with 8 bases sitting between them. There are 15 residues in the CDR3. CDR3 amino acids: CASSPSRSSYNEQFF. CDR3 sequence (DNA): TGTGCCAGCTCACCATCAAGGAGCTCCTACAATGAGCAGTTCTTC.

This chain links TRBV5-6 with TRBJ2-1, with TRBD2 matching 8 bases. V shed 2 bases, J shed 7 bases, and the junction held 5 bases outside the gene matches. Germline CDR1 SGHDT, CDR2 YYEEEE. This CDR3 comprises 14 residues. The CDR3, as DNA: TGTGCCAGCAGCTTCGGCGGGGGGTGGAATGAGCAGTTCTTC. This sequence encodes CASSFGGGWNEQFF.

With respect to this clonotype: This may be a read error: a much more frequent sequence differs by one nucleotide. The V gene is TRBV7-3, the J gene TRBJ2-3, with 13 positions matching TRBD2. Germline V gene lookup returns CDR1 SGHTA and CDR2 FQGTGA. The CDR3 consists of 16 residues. CDR3 DNA sequence: TGTGCCGGCAGCCCGGCCGGGACTAGCGGGGTAGATACGCAGTATTTT. Translated: CAGSPAGTSGVDTQYF.

This clonotype appeared many times. V gene TRBV5-6 combines with J gene TRBJ2-3; TRBD1 matches at 7 bases. Germline V gene sequence: CDR1 SGHDT, CDR2 YYEEEE. The CDR3 totals 12 residues. V shed 5 bases, J shed 8 bases, and the junction held 5 bases outside the gene matches. The CDR3 spells CASRSQGTTQYF. Written as DNA, the CDR3 is TGTGCCAGCAGATCACAGGGGACTACGCAGTATTTT.

Comments on this clonotype: Lacking the conserved final phenylalanine or tryptophan, this CDR3 likely reflects a read error. V gene TRBV3-1 combines with J gene TRBJ2-5; the match to TRBD1 covers 11 bases. The CDR3 spans 14 residues. Germline CDR1 is LGHDT and CDR2 is YNNKEL (reference sequence). CDR3 DNA sequence: TGTGCCAGCGGCCAAGGGACAGGGGGGGAGACCCAGTACTTG. Protein product: CASGQGTGGETQYL.

This clonotype has a handful of counts. This chain links TRBV6-2 or TRBV6-3 with TRBJ2-3, with TRBD2 matching 7 bases. Germline trimming cut 10 bases from V and 6 bases from J; bases unmatched to any gene: 13. This CDR3 has 14 residues. Germline V lookup: CDR1 MNHEY, CDR2 SVGEGT. The DNA of the CDR3 is TGTGCCATCTCCGGTACCGGGGGGAAGGATACGCAGTATTTT. As protein: CAISGTGGKDTQYF.

This clonotype has at least ten counts. The rearrangement joins TRBV9 to TRBJ2-3; 10 positions match TRBD2. This CDR3 is 17 amino acids long. Trimming took 6 bases from V and 2 from J; bases not matched to a gene: 12. Germline V gives CDR1 SGDLS, CDR2 YYNGEE. The CDR3 DNA follows: TGTGCCAGCACCGTGGGGCCTAGCGGGGGCCTCACAGATACGCAGTATTTT. Encoded protein: CASTVGPSGGLTDTQYF.

V and J are TRBV11-2 and TRBJ2-5; 8 bases are a match to TRBD2. The CDR3 has 14 amino acids. The junction had 6 bases not matched to a gene; V was cut back by 7 bases and J by 2 bases. Germline assignment: CDR1 SGHAT and CDR2 FQNNGV. The CDR3 nucleotides read TGTGCCAGCACCGAGCGGGGGATACAAGAGACCCAGTACTTC. Amino acid sequence: CASTERGIQETQYF.

This clonotype was seen only a few times. The chain employs TRBV28 and TRBJ1-2; D is unresolved. Germline V gene lookup returns CDR1 MDHEN and CDR2 SYDVKM. The CDR3 runs to 13 residues. V shed 10 bases and J shed 6 bases, with 18 bases lying between them. The CDR3: CATSLAAANGYTF. The CDR3 region has the DNA TGTGCCACCTCCCTGGCGGCGGCAAATGGCTACACCTTC.

This clonotype has a count of ten or more. The rearrangement links TRBV15 to TRBJ1-5, with 7 bases aligning to TRBD1. V lost 0 bases, J lost 5 bases, and 4 bases stayed unmatched. Germline-derived CDR1 and CDR2 are LNHNV and YYDKDF (reference sequence). There are 15 residues in the CDR3. This chain's CDR3 is CATSRDQGQDQPQHF. DNA of the CDR3: TGTGCCACCAGCAGAGATCAAGGACAGGATCAGCCCCAGCATTTT.